This T cell receptor beta chain derives from a study of control samples from healthy donors and cancer patients. CDR1 ENHRY and CDR2 SYGVKD come from the germline V gene. The CDR3 loop spans 15 amino acids. V gave up 2 bases and J gave up 8 bases, with 15 bases separating them. Some clones are missing from TCRdb's copy, which holds only in-frame ones; the method was immunoSEQ multiplex PCR. The sample lists over 80,000 clones, around 82% occurring once. Sample: blood. The receptor was derived from a man in his fifties or sixties in good health. The chain employs TRBV10-3 and TRBJ1-4; D may be TRBD1 (5 bases). The CDR3 DNA reads as TGTGCCATCAGTGAGGGAGATGGGGGTTGGGAAAAACTGTTTTTT. It translates to CAISEGDGGWEKLFF.